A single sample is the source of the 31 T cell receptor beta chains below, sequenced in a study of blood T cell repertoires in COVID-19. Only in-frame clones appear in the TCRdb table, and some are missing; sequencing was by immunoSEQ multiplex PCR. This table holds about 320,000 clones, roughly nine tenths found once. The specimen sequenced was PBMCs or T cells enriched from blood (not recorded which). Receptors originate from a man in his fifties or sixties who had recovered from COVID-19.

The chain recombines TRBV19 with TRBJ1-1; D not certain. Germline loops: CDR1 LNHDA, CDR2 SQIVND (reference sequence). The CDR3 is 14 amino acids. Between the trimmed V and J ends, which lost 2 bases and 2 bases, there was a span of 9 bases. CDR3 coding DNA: TGTGCCAGTAGTATAATTCGGGATAACACTGAAGCTTTCTTT. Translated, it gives CASSIIRDNTEAFF.

DNA of the CDR3: TGTGCCAGCAGCTCAACCACGCCCGGGGTCCCTGGAAACACCATATATTTT. Protein sequence: CASSSTTPGVPGNTIYF. This chain uses TRBV11-2 with TRBJ1-3; D is uncertain. Looked up from germline, CDR1 is SGHAT and CDR2 is FQNNGV. V was clipped by 4 bases and J by 2 bases, with 18 bases between them. The CDR3 spans 17 residues.

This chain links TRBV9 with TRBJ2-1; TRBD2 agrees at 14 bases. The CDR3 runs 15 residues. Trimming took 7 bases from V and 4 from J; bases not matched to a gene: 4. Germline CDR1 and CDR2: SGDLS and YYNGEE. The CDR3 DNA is TGTGCCAGCGGTGGACTAGCGGGGGGATACAATGAGCAGTTCTTC. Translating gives CASGGLAGGYNEQFF. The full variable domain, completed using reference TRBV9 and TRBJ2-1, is DSGVTQTPKHLITATGQRVTLRCSPRSGDLSVYWYQQSLDQGLQFLIQYYNGEERAKGNILERFSAQQFPDLHSELNLSSLELGDSALYFCASGGLAGGYNEQFFGPGTRLTVL.

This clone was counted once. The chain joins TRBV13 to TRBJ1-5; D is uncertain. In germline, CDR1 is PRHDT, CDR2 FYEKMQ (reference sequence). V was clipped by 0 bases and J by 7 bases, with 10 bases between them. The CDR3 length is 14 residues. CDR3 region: CASSLGRAGQPQHF. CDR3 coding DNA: TGTGCCAGCAGCTTAGGGCGGGCAGGACAGCCCCAGCATTTT.

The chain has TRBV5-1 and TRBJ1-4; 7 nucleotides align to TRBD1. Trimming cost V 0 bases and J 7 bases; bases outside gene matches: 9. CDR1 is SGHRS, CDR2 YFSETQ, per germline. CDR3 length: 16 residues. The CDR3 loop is CASSLGPRQGSEKLFF. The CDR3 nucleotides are TGCGCCAGCAGCTTGGGACCTAGACAGGGTAGTGAAAAACTGTTTTTT.

The CDR3 here is CAISDNGQGALGYTF. For the CDR3, the DNA is TGTGCCATCAGTGATAACGGACAGGGGGCGCTGGGCTACACCTTC. V is TRBV10-3 and J is TRBJ1-2, with 11 bases aligning to TRBD1. V was pared by 3 bases and J by 8 bases, with 8 bases of the junction left unmatched. From germline, CDR1 is ENHRY and CDR2 SYGVKD. The CDR3 contains 15 residues.

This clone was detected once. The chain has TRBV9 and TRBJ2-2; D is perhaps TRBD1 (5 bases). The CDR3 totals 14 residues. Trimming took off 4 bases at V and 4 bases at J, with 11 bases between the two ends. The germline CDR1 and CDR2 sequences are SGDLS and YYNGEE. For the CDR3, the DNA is TGTGCCAGCAGCACGACAGTAACCACCGGGGAGCTGTTTTTT. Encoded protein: CASSTTVTTGELFF. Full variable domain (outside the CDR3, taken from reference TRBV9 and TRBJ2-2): DSGVTQTPKHLITATGQRVTLRCSPRSGDLSVYWYQQSLDQGLQFLIQYYNGEERAKGNILERFSAQQFPDLHSELNLSSLELGDSALYFCASSTTVTTGELFFGEGSRLTVL.

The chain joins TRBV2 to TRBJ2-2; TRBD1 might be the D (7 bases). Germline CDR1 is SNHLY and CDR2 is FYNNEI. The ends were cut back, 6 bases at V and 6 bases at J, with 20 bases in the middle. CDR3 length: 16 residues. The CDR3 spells CASSAQGGPTPGELFF. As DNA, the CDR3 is TGTGCCAGCAGCGCCCAGGGGGGACCGACTCCCGGGGAGCTGTTTTTT.

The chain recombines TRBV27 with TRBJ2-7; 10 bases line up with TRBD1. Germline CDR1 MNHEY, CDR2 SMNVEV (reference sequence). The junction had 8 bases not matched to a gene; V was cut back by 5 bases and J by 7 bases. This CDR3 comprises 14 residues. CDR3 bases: TGTGCCAGCAGTCCCGGGACAGGGGTAGGTGAGCAGTACTTC. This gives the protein CASSPGTGVGEQYF.

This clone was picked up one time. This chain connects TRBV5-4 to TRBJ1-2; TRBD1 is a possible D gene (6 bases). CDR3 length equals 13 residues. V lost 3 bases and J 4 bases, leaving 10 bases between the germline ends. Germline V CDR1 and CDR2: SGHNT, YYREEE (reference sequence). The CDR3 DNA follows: TGTGCCAGCAGCTCGGACAGCCTCTATGGCTACACCTTC. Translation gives CASSSDSLYGYTF.

CDR3 amino acids: CASSFRRGTEAFF. The CDR3 DNA follows: TGTGCCAGCAGTTTTAGGAGGGGCACTGAAGCTTTCTTT. V gene TRBV12-3 or TRBV12-4 combines with J gene TRBJ1-1, with a weak D call TRBD1 (5 bases). This CDR3 comprises 13 residues. The V end lost 3 bases, the J end lost 4 bases, and 9 bases lay between the germline ends.

The CDR3 reads CASSQSILRETQYF. CDR3 nucleotides: TGTGCCAGCAGCCAATCGATTCTACGGGAGACCCAGTACTTC. The rearrangement uses TRBV3-1 (or the pseudogene TRBV3-2) and TRBJ2-5; no definite D call. Trimming cost V 2 bases and J 5 bases, with 12 bases left between them. Germline CDR1 and CDR2: LGHDT and YNNKEL (reference sequence). The CDR3 has 14 residues.

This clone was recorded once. CDR3 protein: CASSAAGTTIEQFF. CDR3 coding DNA: TGTGCCAGCAGCGCGGCCGGGACAACAATAGAGCAGTTCTTC. This chain connects TRBV7-2 to TRBJ2-1, with D perhaps matching TRBD1 (6 bases). Looked up from germline, CDR1 is SGHTA and CDR2 is FQGNSA. V was clipped by 5 bases and J by 10 bases, with 18 bases between them. This CDR3 contains 14 residues.

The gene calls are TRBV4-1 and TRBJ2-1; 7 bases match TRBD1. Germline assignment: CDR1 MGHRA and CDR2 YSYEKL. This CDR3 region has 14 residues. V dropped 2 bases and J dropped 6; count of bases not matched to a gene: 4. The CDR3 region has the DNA TGCGCCAGCAGCCAACACGACAGGGTCAATGAGCAGTTCTTC. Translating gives CASSQHDRVNEQFF.

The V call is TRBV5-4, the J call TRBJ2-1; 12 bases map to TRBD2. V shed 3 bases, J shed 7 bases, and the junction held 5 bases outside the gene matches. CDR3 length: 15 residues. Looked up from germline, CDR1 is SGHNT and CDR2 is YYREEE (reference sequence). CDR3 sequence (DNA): TGTGCCAGCAGCTCCCTAGCGGGAGGGGTGAATGAGCAGTTCTTC. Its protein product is CASSSLAGGVNEQFF.

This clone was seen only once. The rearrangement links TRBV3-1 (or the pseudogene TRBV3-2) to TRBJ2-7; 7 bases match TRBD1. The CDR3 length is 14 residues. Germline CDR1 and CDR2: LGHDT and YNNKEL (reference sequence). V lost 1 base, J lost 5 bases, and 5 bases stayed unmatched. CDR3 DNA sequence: TGTGCCAGCAGCCAAGGACAGGGTTTGAACGAGCAGTACTTC. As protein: CASSQGQGLNEQYF.

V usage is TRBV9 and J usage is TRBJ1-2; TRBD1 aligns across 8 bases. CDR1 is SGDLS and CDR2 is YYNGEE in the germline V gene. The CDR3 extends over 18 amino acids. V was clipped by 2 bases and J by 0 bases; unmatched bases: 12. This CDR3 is CASSVSRGRGLPNYGYTF. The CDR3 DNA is TGTGCCAGCAGCGTCTCTCGTGGCAGGGGGCTACCTAACTATGGCTACACCTTC.

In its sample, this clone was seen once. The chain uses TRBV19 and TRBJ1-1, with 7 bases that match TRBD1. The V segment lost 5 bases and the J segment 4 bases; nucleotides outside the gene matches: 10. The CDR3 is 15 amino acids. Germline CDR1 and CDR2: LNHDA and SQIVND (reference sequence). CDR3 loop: CASSRRDRVGTEAFF. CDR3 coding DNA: TGTGCCAGTAGTCGTCGTGACAGGGTAGGCACTGAAGCTTTCTTT.

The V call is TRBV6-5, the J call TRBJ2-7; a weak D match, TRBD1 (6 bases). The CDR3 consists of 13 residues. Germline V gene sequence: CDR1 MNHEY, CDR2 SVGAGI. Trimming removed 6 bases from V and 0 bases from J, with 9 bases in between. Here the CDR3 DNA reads TGTGCCAGCAGCCGGGACACCTCCTACGAGCAGTACTTC. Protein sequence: CASSRDTSYEQYF.

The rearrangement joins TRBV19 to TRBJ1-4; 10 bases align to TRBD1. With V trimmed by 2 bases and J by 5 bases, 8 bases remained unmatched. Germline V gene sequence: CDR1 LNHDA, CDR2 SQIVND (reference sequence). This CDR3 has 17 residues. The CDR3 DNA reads TGTGCCAGTAGTATAACTCGGAAGGGACAGGGGAATGAAAAACTGTTTTTT. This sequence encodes CASSITRKGQGNEKLFF.

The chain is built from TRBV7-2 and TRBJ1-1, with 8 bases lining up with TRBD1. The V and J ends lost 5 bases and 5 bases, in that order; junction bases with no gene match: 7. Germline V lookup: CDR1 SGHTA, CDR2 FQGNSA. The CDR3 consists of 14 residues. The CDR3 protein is CASSAQGARTEAFF. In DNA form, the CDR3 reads TGTGCCAGCAGCGCGCAGGGGGCGAGGACTGAAGCTTTCTTT.

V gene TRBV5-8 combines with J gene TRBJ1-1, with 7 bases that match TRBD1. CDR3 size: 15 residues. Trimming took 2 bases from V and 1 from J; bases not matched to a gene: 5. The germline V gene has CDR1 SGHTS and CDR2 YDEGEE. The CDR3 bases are TGTGCCAGCAGCTTATTCCGGGACAGGAACACTGAAGCTTTCTTT. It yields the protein CASSLFRDRNTEAFF.

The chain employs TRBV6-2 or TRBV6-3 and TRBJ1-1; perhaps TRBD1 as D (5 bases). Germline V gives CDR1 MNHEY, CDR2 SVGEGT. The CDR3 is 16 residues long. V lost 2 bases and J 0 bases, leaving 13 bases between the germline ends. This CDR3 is CASSYGASRMNTEAFF. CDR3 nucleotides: TGTGCCAGCAGTTACGGGGCAAGTAGGATGAACACTGAAGCTTTCTTT.

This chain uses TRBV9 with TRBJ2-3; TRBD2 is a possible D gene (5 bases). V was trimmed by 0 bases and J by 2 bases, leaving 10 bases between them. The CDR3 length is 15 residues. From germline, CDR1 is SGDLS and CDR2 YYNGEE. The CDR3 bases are TGTGCCAGCAGCGTAGTCGGGGTGGCCACAGATACGCAGTATTTT. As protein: CASSVVGVATDTQYF.

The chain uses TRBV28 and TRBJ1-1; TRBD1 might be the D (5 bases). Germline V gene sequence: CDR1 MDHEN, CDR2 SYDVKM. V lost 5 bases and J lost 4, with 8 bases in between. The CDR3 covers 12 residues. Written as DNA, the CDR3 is TGTGCCAGCAGTAGACAGCCCACTGAAGCTTTCTTT. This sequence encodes CASSRQPTEAFF.

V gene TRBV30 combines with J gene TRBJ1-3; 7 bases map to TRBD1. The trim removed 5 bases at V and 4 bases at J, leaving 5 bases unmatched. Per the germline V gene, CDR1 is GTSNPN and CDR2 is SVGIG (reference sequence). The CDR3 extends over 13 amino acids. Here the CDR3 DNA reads TGTGCCTGGCAGGGGGTAGTCGGAAACACCATATATTTT. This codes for CAWQGVVGNTIYF.

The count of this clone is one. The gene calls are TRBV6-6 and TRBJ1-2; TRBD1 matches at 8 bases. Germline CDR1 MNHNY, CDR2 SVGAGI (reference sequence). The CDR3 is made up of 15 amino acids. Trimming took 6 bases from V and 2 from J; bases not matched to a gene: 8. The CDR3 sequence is CASRINRGGNYGYTF. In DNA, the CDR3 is TGTGCCAGCAGGATCAACAGGGGGGGGAACTATGGCTACACCTTC.

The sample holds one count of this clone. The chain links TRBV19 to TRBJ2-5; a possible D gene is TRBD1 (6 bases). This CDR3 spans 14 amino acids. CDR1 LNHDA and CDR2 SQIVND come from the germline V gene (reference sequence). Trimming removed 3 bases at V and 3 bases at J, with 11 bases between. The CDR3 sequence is CASSIARGKETQYF. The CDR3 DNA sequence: TGTGCCAGTAGTATCGCCAGGGGAAAAGAGACCCAGTACTTC.

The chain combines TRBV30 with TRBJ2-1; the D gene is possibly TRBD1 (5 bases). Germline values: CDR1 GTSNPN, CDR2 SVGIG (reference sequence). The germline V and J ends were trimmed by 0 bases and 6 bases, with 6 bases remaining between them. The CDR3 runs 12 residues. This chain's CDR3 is CAWSVQANEQFF. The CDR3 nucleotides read TGTGCCTGGAGTGTACAGGCCAATGAGCAGTTCTTC. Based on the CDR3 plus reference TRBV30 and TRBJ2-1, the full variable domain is SQTIHQWPATLVQPVGSPLSLECTVEGTSNPNLYWYRQAAGRGLQLLFYSVGIGQISSEVPQNLSASRPQDRQFILSSKKLLLSDSGFYLCAWSVQANEQFFGPGTRLTVL.

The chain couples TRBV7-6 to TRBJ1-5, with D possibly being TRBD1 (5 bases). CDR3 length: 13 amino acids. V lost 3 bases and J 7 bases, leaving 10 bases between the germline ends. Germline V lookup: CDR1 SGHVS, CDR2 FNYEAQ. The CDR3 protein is CASSFGAGQPQHF. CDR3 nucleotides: TGTGCCAGCAGCTTTGGGGCGGGGCAGCCCCAGCATTTT.

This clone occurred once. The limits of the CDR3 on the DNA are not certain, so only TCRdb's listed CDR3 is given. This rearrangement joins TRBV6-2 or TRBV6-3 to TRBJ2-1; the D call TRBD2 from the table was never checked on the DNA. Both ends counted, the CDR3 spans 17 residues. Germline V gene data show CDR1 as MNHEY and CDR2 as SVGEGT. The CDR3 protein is CASSSSLSGRAGNEQFF.